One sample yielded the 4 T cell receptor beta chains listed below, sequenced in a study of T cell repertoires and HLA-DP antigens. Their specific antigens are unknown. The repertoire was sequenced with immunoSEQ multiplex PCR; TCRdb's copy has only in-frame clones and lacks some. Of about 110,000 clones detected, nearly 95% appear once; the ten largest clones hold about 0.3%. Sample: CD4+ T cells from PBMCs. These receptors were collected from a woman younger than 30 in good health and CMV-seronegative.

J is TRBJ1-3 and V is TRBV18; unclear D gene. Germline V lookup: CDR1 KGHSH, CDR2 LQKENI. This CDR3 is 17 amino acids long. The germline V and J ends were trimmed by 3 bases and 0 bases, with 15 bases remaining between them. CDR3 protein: CASSPIKVTDSGNTIYF. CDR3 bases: TGTGCCAGCTCACCTATAAAGGTTACTGACTCTGGAAACACCATATATTTT.

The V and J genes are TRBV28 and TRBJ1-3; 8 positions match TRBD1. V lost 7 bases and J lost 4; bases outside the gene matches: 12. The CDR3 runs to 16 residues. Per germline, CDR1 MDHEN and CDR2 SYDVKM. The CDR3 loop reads CASTSTGERKGNTIYF. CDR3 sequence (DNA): TGTGCCAGCACCTCGACAGGGGAGAGGAAGGGAAACACCATATATTTT.

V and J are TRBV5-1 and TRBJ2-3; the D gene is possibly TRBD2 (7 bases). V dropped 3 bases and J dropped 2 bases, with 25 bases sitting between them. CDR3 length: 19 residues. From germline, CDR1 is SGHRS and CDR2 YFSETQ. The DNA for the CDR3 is TGCGCCAGCAGCTCGCTCCCAGCCTCTCGGGGGGCCCTCACAGATACGCAGTATTTT. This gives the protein CASSSLPASRGALTDTQYF.

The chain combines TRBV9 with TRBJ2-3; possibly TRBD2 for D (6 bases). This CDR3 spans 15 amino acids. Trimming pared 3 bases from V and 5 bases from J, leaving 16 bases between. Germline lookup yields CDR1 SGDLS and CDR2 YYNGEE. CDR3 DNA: TGTGCCAGCAGCGGAACCGGGGGAGCCATAGATACGCAGTATTTT. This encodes CASSGTGGAIDTQYF.